This is a list of T cell receptor beta chains from one sample in a study of response to subunit inactivated influenza vaccine. One entry per CDR3 protein results from TCRdb running MiXCR on the RT-PCR reads. The data contain about 650,000 distinct CDR3 sequences, approximately 15% of them singletons. The material was PBMCs from blood, obtained 11 to 12 days after vaccination. These receptors were taken from a man aged 45-60 years who received an inactivated influenza vaccine. Each CDR3 is given with its conserved first and last residue.

J | V | CDR3
TRBJ2-4 | TRBV5-1 | CASSLGRQGLAKNIQYF
TRBJ2-7 | TRBV20-1 | CSANRGRGEQYF
TRBJ2-5 | TRBV20-1 | CSASQGTSGETQYF
TRBJ2-2 | TRBV7-3 | CASSPSQGGIGELFF
TRBJ1-4 | TRBV7-2 | CASSPAVNEKLFF
TRBJ1-2 | TRBV25-1 | CASSEAGAYGYTF
TRBJ2-7 | TRBV7-2 | CASSHGQTASAQYF
TRBJ1-2 | TRBV4-3 | CASSQDLMAHPRGYTF
TRBJ2-1 | TRBV6-5 | CASSYSSHNEQFF
TRBJ1-1 | TRBV27 | CASSPPTSLRERPEAFF
TRBJ2-7 | TRBV10-3 | CAISESRTGGYEQYF
TRBJ1-5 | TRBV7-9 | CASSPLAGVYSNQPQHF
TRBJ1-2 | TRBV7-3 | CASSLAPGHNYGYTF
TRBJ1-2 | TRBV27 | CASSFNRDGGYTF
TRBJ2-1 | TRBV20-1 | CSARGQAQGNEQFF
TRBJ2-3 | TRBV4-3 | CASSQAEFGTPTDTQYF
TRBJ1-5 | TRBV5-1 | CASSPDTLDQPQHF
TRBJ2-1 | TRBV6-2/TRBV6-3 | CASSYGTSHYDNEQFF
TRBJ2-7 | TRBV18 | CASSPSQGPYEQYF
TRBJ2-1 | TRBV5-6 | CASSFSSGGDQFF
TRBJ1-2 | TRBV29-1 | CSTRQGETYGYTF
TRBJ2-7 | TRBV4-2 | CASSQDPPGEQYF
TRBJ2-3 | TRBV7-6 | CASTPLPGTRSVWGTDTQYF
TRBJ1-5 | TRBV27 | CASSSTPLHSNQPQHF
TRBJ2-1 | TRBV19 | CASTPQGFSSYNEQFF
TRBJ1-3 | TRBV25-1 | CASSEGLLSGNTIYF
TRBJ2-7 | TRBV20-1 | CSARDSVSDKPYF
TRBJ2-1 | TRBV4-3 | CASSLTGLDDEQFF
TRBJ2-2 | TRBV19 | CASSLSGRAVGELFF
TRBJ2-3 | TRBV28 | CASSLWADTQYF
TRBJ2-2 | TRBV11-1 | CASGGQPNTGGNTGELFF
TRBJ2-7 | TRBV5-1 | CASRVDRTYEQYF
TRBJ2-7 | TRBV29-1 | CSVDAYSEQYF
TRBJ1-5 | TRBV5-1 | CASSSPGRPQHF
TRBJ1-1 | TRBV7-2 | CASSRGVGVAFF
TRBJ2-7 | TRBV10-3 | CAISESSGEQYF
TRBJ2-3 | TRBV7-2 | CASSSRKVGDTQYF
TRBJ1-2 | TRBV11-2 | CASSPQTGGYGYTF
TRBJ2-2 | TRBV27 | CASSFTGGNTGELFF